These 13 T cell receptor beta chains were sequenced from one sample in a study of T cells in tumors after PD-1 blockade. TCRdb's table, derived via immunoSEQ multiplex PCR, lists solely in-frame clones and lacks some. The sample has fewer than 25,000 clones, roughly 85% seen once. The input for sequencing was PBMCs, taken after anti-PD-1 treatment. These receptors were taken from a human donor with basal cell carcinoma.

CDR3 nucleotides: TGTGCCAGTAGTTCGCGCGACGGTGAGACCCAGTACTTC. Amino acid sequence: CASSSRDGETQYF. This chain connects TRBV19 to TRBJ2-5; D ambiguous. Germline-derived CDR1 and CDR2 are LNHDA and SQIVND (reference sequence). This CDR3 has 13 amino acids. The V end was cut by 5 bases, the J end by 5 bases, with 12 bases between.

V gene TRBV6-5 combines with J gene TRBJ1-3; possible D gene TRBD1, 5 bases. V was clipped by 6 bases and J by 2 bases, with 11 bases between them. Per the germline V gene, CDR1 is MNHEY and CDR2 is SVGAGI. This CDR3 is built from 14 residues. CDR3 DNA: TGTGCCAGCAGACAGGAGAGGGCTGGAAACACCATATATTTT. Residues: CASRQERAGNTIYF.

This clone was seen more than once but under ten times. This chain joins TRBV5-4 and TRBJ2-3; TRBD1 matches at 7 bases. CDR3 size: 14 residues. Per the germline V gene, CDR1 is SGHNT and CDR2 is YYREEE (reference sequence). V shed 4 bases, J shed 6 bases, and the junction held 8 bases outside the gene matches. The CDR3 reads CASSRKTGADTQYF. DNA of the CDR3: TGTGCCAGCAGCAGGAAAACAGGGGCGGATACGCAGTATTTT.

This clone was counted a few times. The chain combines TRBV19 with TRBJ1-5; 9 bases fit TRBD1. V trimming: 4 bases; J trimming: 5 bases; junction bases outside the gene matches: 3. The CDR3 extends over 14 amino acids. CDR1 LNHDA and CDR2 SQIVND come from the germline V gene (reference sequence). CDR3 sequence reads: CASSRTGVDQPQHF. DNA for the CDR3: TGTGCCAGTAGTAGGACAGGGGTAGATCAGCCCCAGCATTTT.

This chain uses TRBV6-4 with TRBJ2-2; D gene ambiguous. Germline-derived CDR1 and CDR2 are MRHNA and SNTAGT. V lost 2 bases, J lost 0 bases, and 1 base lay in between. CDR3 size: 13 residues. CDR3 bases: TGTGCCAGCAGTGACGCGAACACCGGGGAGCTGTTTTTT. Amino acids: CASSDANTGELFF.

The CDR3 loop reads CASSEPAGEEDTQYF. The CDR3 bases are TGTGCCAGCAGTGAACCAGCGGGGGAGGAAGATACGCAGTATTTT. The chain recombines TRBV25-1 with TRBJ2-3; TRBD2 agrees at 8 bases. This CDR3 spans 15 amino acids. Trimming took 2 bases from V and 5 from J; bases not matched to a gene: 6. Germline assignment: CDR1 MGHDK and CDR2 SYGVNS.

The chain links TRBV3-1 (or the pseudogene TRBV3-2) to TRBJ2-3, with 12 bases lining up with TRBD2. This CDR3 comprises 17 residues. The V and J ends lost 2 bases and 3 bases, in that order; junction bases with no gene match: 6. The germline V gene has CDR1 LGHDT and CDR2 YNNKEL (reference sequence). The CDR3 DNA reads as TGTGCCAGCAGCCAACCCGGACTAGCGGGGAGGACAGATACGCAGTATTTT. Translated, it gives CASSQPGLAGRTDTQYF.

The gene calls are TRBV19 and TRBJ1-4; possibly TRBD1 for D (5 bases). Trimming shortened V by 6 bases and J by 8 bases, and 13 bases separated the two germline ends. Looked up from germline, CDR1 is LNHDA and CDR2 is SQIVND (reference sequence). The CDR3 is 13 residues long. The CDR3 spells CASRSGGREKLFF. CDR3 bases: TGTGCCAGTAGATCGGGGGGTAGAGAAAAACTGTTTTTT.

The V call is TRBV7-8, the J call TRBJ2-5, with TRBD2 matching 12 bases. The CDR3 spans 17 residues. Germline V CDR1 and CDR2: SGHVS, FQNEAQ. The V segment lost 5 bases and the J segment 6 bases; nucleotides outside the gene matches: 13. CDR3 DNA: TGTGCCAGCAGCCCCTGGACTAGCGGGGCTGCTGGCCAGACCCAGTACTTC. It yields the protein CASSPWTSGAAGQTQYF.

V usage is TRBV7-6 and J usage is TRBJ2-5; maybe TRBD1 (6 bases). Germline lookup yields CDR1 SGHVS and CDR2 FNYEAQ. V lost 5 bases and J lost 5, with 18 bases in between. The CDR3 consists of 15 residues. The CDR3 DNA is TGTGCCAGCAGCCTCGGATCAGGGGCTAGGGAGACCCAGTACTTC. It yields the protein CASSLGSGARETQYF.

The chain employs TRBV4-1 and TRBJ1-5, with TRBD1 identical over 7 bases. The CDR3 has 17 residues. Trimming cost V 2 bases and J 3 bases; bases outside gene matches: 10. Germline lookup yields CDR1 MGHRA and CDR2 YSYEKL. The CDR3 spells CASSQTGQTGTNQPQHF. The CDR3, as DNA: TGCGCCAGCAGCCAAACGGGCCAGACAGGGACCAATCAGCCCCAGCATTTT.

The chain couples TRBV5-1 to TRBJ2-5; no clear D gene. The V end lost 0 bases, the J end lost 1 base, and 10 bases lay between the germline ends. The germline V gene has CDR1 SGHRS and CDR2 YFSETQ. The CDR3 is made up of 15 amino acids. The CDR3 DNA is TGCGCCAGCAGCTTGGCGGCTGAAACCCAAGAGACCCAGTACTTC. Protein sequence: CASSLAAETQETQYF.

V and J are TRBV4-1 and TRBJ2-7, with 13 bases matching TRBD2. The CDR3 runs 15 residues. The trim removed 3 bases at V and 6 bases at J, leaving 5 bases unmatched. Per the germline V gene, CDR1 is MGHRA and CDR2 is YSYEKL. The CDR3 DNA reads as TGCGCCAGCAGCCAGGGACTAGCGGGGCAAGGCGAGCAGTACTTC. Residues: CASSQGLAGQGEQYF.